Listed below are T cell receptor beta chains from one sample, sequenced in a study of T cells after yellow fever vaccination. TCRdb redid the calling of the 5' RACE reads with MiXCR, one entry per CDR3 protein. The sample holds 300,000 to 400,000 distinct CDR3 sequences, roughly 8% seen once. The specimen was PBMCs, collected about 41 days after the first yellow fever vaccination. The receptors derive from a man younger than 30 who received the YFV17D yellow fever vaccine. Each CDR3 is given with its conserved first and last residue. A D gene is named only where the DNA matches it firmly. Where a row states a size, it is once, few, many or the class of an expanded clone; other rows omit it.

clone size	V gene	J gene	D gene	CDR3 protein	CDR3 DNA
NA	TRBV2	TRBJ2-2	NA	CASSERGAWDTGELFF	TGTGCCAGCAGTGAAAGGGGGGCTTGGGACACCGGGGAGCTGTTTTTT
NA	TRBV12-3/TRBV12-4	TRBJ2-2	TRBD1	CASSRQGGTGELFF	TGTGCCAGCAGTAGACAGGGGGGCACCGGGGAGCTGTTTTTT
many	TRBV7-7	TRBJ2-5	NA	CASSSVGKETQYF	TGTGCCAGCAGTTCGGTGGGGAAAGAGACCCAGTACTTC
few	TRBV4-2	TRBJ1-2	NA	CASSQDLGDNYGYTF	TGTGCCAGCAGCCAAGATCTGGGAGATAACTATGGCTACACCTTC
NA	TRBV18	TRBJ2-1	NA	CASSSASRSYNEQFF	TGTGCCAGCTCATCTGCTAGCCGCTCCTACAATGAGCAGTTCTTC
many	TRBV7-2	TRBJ2-3	TRBD2	CASSLGASGDGRSTQYF	TGTGCCAGCAGCTTAGGCGCTAGCGGGGACGGGCGGAGTACGCAGTATTTT
few	TRBV4-2	TRBJ1-5	NA	CASSQVEGSNQPQHF	TGTGCCAGCAGCCAGGTTGAGGGTAGCAATCAGCCCCAGCATTTT
few	TRBV6-1	TRBJ2-1	TRBD2	CASRSGGASYNEQFF	TGTGCCAGCAGGAGCGGGGGGGCCTCCTACAATGAGCAGTTCTTC
NA	TRBV6-2/TRBV6-3	TRBJ2-7	NA	CASRNRYYEQYF	TGTGCCAGCAGGAACAGGTACTACGAGCAGTACTTC
NA	TRBV10-2	TRBJ2-1	NA	CASIPTGAFYNEQFF	TGCGCCAGCATCCCGACAGGCGCCTTTTACAATGAGCAGTTCTTC
NA	TRBV12-3/TRBV12-4	TRBJ1-1	NA	CASSLSQTNTEAFF	TGTGCCAGCAGTTTAAGTCAGACGAACACTGAAGCTTTCTTT
many	TRBV7-2	TRBJ1-1	NA	CASSIKVGNTEAFF	TGTGCCAGCAGTATTAAGGTGGGGAACACTGAAGCTTTCTTT
NA	TRBV10-3	TRBJ2-2	NA	CAISVGTSNTGELFF	TGTGCCATCAGTGTCGGGACTTCGAACACCGGGGAGCTGTTTTTT
NA	TRBV2	TRBJ1-6	NA	CASSEGRLHNSPLHF	TGTGCCAGCAGTGAGGGCAGGCTACATAATTCACCCCTCCACTTT